This is a list of T cell receptor beta chains from one sample in a study of cytomegalovirus exposure and HLA in healthy donors. Some clones are missing from TCRdb's copy, which holds only in-frame ones; the method was immunoSEQ multiplex PCR. The sample records roughly 120,000 clones, roughly 79% being singletons. Sequencing was performed on PBMCs. These receptors were collected from a woman aged 25-40 years in good health and CMV-seronegative. CDR3s include the opening cysteine and the closing phenylalanine or tryptophan.

j_call v_call cdr3_aa
TRBJ2-7 TRBV27 CASHRQTSGGGYEQYF
TRBJ2-3 TRBV7-2 CASSLAWGSTDTQYF
TRBJ1-1 TRBV18 CASSPRETGGLEATEAFF
TRBJ2-7 TRBV7-9 CASSFNQGAGEQYF
- TRBV5-1 CASSLVTSGALLSYEQYF
TRBJ2-1 TRBV7-8 CASSSAGTSPYNEQFF
TRBJ2-7 TRBV5-1 CASSPGTDRSSYEQYF
TRBJ1-1 TRBV30 CAWSPGMNTEAFF
TRBJ2-7 TRBV27 CASRASNSGSSYEQYF
TRBJ2-7 TRBV5-8 CASSFNYEQYF
TRBJ1-2 TRBV2 CASRGQGDGYTF
TRBJ2-7 TRBV9 CASSAAGTSGSGEQYF
TRBJ2-1 TRBV19 CASSPYLGSGSGEQFF
TRBJ2-1 TRBV18 CASSPPKLADHNEQFF